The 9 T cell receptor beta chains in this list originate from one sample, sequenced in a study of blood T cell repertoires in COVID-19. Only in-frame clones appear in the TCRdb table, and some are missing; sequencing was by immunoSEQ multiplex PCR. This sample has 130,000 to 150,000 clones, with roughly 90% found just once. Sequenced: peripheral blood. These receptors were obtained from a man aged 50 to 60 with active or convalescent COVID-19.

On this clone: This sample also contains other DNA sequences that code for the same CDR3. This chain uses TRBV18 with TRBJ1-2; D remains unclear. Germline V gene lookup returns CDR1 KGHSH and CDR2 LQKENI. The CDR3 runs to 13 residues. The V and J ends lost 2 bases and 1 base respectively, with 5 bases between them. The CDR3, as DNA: TGTGCCAGCTCACCAGGCAGTAACTATGGCTACACCTTC. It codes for CASSPGSNYGYTF.

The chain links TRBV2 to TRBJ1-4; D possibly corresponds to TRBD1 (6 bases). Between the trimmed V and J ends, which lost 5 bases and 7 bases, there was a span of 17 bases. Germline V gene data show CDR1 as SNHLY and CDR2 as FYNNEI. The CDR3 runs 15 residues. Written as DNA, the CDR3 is TGTGCCAGCAGTAGGGAGCAGGGGAACGTTGAAAAACTGTTTTTT. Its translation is CASSREQGNVEKLFF.

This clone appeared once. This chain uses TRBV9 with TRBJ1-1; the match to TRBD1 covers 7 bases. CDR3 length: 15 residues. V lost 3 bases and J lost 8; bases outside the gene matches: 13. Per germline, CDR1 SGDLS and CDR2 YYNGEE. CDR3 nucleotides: TGTGCCAGCAGCGCCCATCCAGGGGGTCCCTTCGAAGCTTTCTTT. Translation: CASSAHPGGPFEAFF.

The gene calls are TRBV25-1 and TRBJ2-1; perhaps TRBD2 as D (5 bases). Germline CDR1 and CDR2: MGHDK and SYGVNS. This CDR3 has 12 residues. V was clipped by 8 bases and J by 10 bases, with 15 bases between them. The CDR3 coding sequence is TGTGCCAGCGGTAGGACTCGAGGGGAGCAGTTCTTC. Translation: CASGRTRGEQFF.

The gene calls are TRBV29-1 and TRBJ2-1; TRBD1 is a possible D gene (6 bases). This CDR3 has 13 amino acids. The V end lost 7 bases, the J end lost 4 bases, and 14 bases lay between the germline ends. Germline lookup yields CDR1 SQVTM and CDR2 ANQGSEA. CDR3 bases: TGCAGCGCCAGGGGATCCCTTTACAATGAGCAGTTCTTC. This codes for CSARGSLYNEQFF.

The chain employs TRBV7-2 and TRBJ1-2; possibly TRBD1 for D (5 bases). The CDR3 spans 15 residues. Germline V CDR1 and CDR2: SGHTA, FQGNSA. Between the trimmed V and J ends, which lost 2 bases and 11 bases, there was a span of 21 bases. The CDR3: CASSLRQGGLPGYTF. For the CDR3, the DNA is TGTGCCAGCAGCTTACGGCAGGGTGGCCTTCCTGGGTACACCTTC.

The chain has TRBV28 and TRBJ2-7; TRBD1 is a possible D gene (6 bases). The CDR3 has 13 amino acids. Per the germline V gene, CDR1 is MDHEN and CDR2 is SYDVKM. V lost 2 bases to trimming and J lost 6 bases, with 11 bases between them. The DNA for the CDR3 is TGTGCCAGCAGTTTAGATGCAGGGGCCGAGCAGTACTTC. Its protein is CASSLDAGAEQYF.

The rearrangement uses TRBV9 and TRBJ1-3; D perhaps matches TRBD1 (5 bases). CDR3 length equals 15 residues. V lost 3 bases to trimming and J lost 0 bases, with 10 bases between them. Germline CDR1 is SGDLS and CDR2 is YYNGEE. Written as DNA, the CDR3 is TGTGCCAGCAGCGACAGACAGAGCTCTGGAAACACCATATATTTT. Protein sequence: CASSDRQSSGNTIYF.

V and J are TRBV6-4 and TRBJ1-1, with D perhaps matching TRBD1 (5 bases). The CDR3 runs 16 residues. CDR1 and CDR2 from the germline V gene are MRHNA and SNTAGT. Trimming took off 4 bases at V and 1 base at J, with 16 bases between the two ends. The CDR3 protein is CASSAKAGLSNTEAFF. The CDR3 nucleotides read TGTGCCAGCAGTGCAAAGGCAGGGCTATCGAACACTGAAGCTTTCTTT.